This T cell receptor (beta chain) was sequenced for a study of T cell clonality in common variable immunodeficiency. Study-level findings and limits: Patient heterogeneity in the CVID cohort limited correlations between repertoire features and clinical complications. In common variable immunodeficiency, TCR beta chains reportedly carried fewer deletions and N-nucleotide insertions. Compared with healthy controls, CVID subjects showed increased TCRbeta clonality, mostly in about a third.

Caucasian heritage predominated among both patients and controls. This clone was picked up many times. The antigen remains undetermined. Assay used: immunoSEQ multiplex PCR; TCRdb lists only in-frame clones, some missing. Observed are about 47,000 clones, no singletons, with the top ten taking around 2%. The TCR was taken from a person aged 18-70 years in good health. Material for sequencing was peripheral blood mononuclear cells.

CDR3 region: CASRGTELYEQYF. CDR3 bases read: TGTGCCAGTAGAGGGACAGAGCTCTACGAG. The chain uses TRBV19 and TRBJ2-7; 7 nucleotides agree with TRBD1. The read terminates 3 residues before the CDR3 end, so the remaining end is supplied by the germline J gene. With V trimmed by 6 bases and J by 3 bases, 5 bases remained unmatched. This CDR3 spans 13 amino acids. Germline V gives CDR1 LNHDA, CDR2 SQIVND (reference sequence).